A selection of T cell receptor beta chains follows, all from one sample in a study of glioma-infiltrating T cells. MiXCR, applied by TCRdb to the multiplex PCR reads, yields one record per CDR3 protein. The sample shows a few hundred thousand distinct CDR3 sequences, roughly two fifths of them seen only once. The specimen was glioma tissue, nonneoplastic brain tissue, or PBMCs (not recorded which). These receptors originate from a human donor with low-grade glioma or glioblastoma, undergoing nonglioma brain surgery, or in good health (not recorded which). CDR3s include the opening cysteine and the closing phenylalanine or tryptophan. Fields, in order: clone size, D gene, V gene, J gene, CDR3 DNA, CDR3 protein. A D gene is named only where the DNA matches it firmly. Only part of the rows carry a size: once, few, many, or a class if the clone is expanded.

abundance: few
d_gene: TRBD2
v_gene: TRBV7-2
j_gene: TRBJ2-1
CDR3nt: TGTGCCAGCACCCCAGCGGGGCGGGAGAATAATGAGCAGTTCTTC
CDR3aa: CASTPAGRENNEQFF

abundance: NA
d_gene: NA
v_gene: TRBV20-1
j_gene: TRBJ2-7
CDR3nt: TGCAGTGCTAGATCGCGGGACCACAGACTCGAGCAGTACTTC
CDR3aa: CSARSRDHRLEQYF

abundance: NA
d_gene: TRBD1
v_gene: TRBV7-7
j_gene: TRBJ2-7
CDR3nt: TGTGCCAGCAGCTCTACCACGGGACAGGGGGCAAGCTCCTACGAGCAGTACTTC
CDR3aa: CASSSTTGQGASSYEQYF

abundance: NA
d_gene: TRBD1
v_gene: TRBV4-3
j_gene: TRBJ2-2
CDR3nt: TGCGCCAGCAGCCCTGGGTGGACAGGGGGAACCGGGGAGCTGTTTTTT
CDR3aa: CASSPGWTGGTGELFF

abundance: NA
d_gene: NA
v_gene: TRBV6-1
j_gene: TRBJ1-3
CDR3nt: TGTGCCAGTACAGCGGCCTACATGAACACCATATATTTT
CDR3aa: CASTAAYMNTIYF

abundance: few
d_gene: TRBD2
v_gene: TRBV20-1
j_gene: TRBJ2-7
CDR3nt: TGCAGTACCGGACTAGCGGGACCCTACGAGCAGTACTTC
CDR3aa: CSTGLAGPYEQYF

abundance: many
d_gene: NA
v_gene: TRBV6-2/TRBV6-3
j_gene: TRBJ2-3
CDR3nt: TGTGCCACATCCGGGACAACAGCGGTAACGCAGTATTTT
CDR3aa: CATSGTTAVTQYF

abundance: NA
d_gene: TRBD2
v_gene: TRBV28
j_gene: TRBJ2-1
CDR3nt: TGTGCCAGCAGTTTATACACCGTGACTAGCGGCTACAATGAGCAGTTCTTC
CDR3aa: CASSLYTVTSGYNEQFF

abundance: many
d_gene: NA
v_gene: TRBV6-2/TRBV6-3
j_gene: TRBJ2-5
CDR3nt: TGTGCCAGCAGTTACTACGCCCCGGCGGGATCGGAGACCCAGTACTTC
CDR3aa: CASSYYAPAGSETQYF

abundance: NA
d_gene: NA
v_gene: TRBV18
j_gene: TRBJ1-1
CDR3nt: TGTGCCAGCTCACCGGCGGCAAACATGAACACTGAAGCTTTCTTT
CDR3aa: CASSPAANMNTEAFF

abundance: NA
d_gene: TRBD1
v_gene: TRBV2
j_gene: TRBJ1-2
CDR3nt: TGTGCCAGCAGTGGACAGGGAAGAAGTTCCTATGGCTACACCTTC
CDR3aa: CASSGQGRSSYGYTF

abundance: NA
d_gene: NA
v_gene: TRBV7-3
j_gene: TRBJ2-1
CDR3nt: TGTGCCAGCAGCTTAGGACAGAAAAGGGGCTACAATGAGCAGTTCTTC
CDR3aa: CASSLGQKRGYNEQFF

abundance: many
d_gene: TRBD2
v_gene: TRBV7-2
j_gene: TRBJ2-1
CDR3nt: TGTGCCAGCAGCTTAATGGCTAGCGGGTATGAGCAGTTCTTC
CDR3aa: CASSLMASGYEQFF

abundance: NA
d_gene: NA
v_gene: TRBV25-1
j_gene: TRBJ2-7
CDR3nt: TGTGCCAGCAGTGAAACAGGGAAAGGGTACGATCAGTACTTC
CDR3aa: CASSETGKGYDQYF

abundance: many
d_gene: NA
v_gene: TRBV7-2
j_gene: TRBJ2-1
CDR3nt: TGTGCCAGCAGCTTAGCTCTTTACAATGAGCAGTTCTTC
CDR3aa: CASSLALYNEQFF

abundance: NA
d_gene: NA
v_gene: TRBV20-1
j_gene: TRBJ1-2
CDR3nt: TGCAGTGCTAGCAGACAGGCCTATGGCTACACCTTC
CDR3aa: CSASRQAYGYTF

abundance: NA
d_gene: NA
v_gene: TRBV7-9
j_gene: TRBJ2-7
CDR3nt: TGTGCCAGCAGCTTAAGTTCTAGCTGGAGCTCCTACGAGCCGTACTTC
CDR3aa: CASSLSSSWSSYEPYF

abundance: once
d_gene: TRBD2
v_gene: TRBV20-1
j_gene: TRBJ2-5
CDR3nt: TGCAGTGCTTTAAGCGGGAGGAAGACAGAGACCCAGTACTTC
CDR3aa: CSALSGRKTETQYF

abundance: NA
d_gene: NA
v_gene: TRBV20-1
j_gene: TRBJ1-4
CDR3nt: TGCAGTGCTAAAGATATCGCAACTAATGAAAAACTGTCTTTT
CDR3aa: CSAKDIATNEKLSF

abundance: few
d_gene: TRBD1
v_gene: TRBV7-2
j_gene: TRBJ1-1
CDR3nt: TGTGCCAGCAGCTTAGGGGACAGGGGACGGAACACTGAAGCTTTCTTT
CDR3aa: CASSLGDRGRNTEAFF

abundance: few
d_gene: NA
v_gene: TRBV4-1
j_gene: TRBJ1-1
CDR3nt: TGCGCCAGCAGCCCCCGGTTCTTGAACACTGAAGCTTTCTTT
CDR3aa: CASSPRFLNTEAFF

abundance: NA
d_gene: TRBD2
v_gene: TRBV27
j_gene: TRBJ2-6
CDR3nt: TGTGCCAGCAGTTACAGACTAGCGCGTGGAAGCTCTGGGGCCAACGTCCTGACTTTC
CDR3aa: CASSYRLARGSSGANVLTF

abundance: few
d_gene: NA
v_gene: TRBV4-3
j_gene: TRBJ1-2
CDR3nt: TGCGCCAGCAGCCAAGTCGACAGGCCTACCTATGGCTACACCTTC
CDR3aa: CASSQVDRPTYGYTF

abundance: NA
d_gene: NA
v_gene: TRBV9
j_gene: TRBJ2-1
CDR3nt: TGTGCCAGCAGCGTAGCAGGGACTGCATACAATGAGCAGTTCTTC
CDR3aa: CASSVAGTAYNEQFF

abundance: many
d_gene: TRBD2
v_gene: TRBV6-1
j_gene: TRBJ2-7
CDR3nt: TGTGCCAGCAGTGATAAAGCGGGAGGTACCTACGAGCAGTACTTC
CDR3aa: CASSDKAGGTYEQYF

abundance: many
d_gene: NA
v_gene: TRBV15
j_gene: TRBJ1-1
CDR3nt: TGTGCCACCAGCCATGGGGATCGCTTGAACACTGAAGCTTTCTTT
CDR3aa: CATSHGDRLNTEAFF

abundance: once
d_gene: NA
v_gene: TRBV10-3
j_gene: TRBJ2-6
CDR3nt: TGTGCCATCAGTGAGAGGAAAGAGACAGGGAGGTTTGGGGTCAACGTCCTGACTTTC
CDR3aa: CAISERKETGRFGVNVLTF

abundance: many
d_gene: NA
v_gene: TRBV20-1
j_gene: TRBJ2-7
CDR3nt: TGCAGTGCTACCAGGAACTCCTACGAGCAGTACTTC
CDR3aa: CSATRNSYEQYF